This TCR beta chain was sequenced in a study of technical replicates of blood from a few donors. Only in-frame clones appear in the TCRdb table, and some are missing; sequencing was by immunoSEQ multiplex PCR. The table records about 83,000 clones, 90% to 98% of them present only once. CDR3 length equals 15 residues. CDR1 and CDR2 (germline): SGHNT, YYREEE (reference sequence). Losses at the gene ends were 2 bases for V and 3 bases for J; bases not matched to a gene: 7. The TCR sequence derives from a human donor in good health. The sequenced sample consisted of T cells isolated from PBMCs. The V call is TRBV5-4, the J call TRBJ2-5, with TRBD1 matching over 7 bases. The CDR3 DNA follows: TGTGCCAGCAGCTTCCCCCGGGACAGTGAAGAGACCCAGTACTTC. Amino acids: CASSFPRDSEETQYF.